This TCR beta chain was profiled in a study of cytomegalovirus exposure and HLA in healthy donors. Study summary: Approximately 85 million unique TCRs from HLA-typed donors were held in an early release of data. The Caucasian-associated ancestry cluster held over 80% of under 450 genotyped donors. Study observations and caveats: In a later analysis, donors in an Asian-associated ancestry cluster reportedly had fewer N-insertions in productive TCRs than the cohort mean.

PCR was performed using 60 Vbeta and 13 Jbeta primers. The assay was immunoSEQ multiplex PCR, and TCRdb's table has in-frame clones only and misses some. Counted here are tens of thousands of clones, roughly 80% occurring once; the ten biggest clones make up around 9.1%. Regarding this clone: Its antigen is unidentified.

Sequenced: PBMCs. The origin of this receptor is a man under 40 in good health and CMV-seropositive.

CDR3 residues: CASSLMGPGSTDTQYF. The DNA for the CDR3 is TGTGCCAGCAGCTTAATGGGGCCAGGGAGCACAGATACGCAGTATTTT. V usage is TRBV7-3 and J usage is TRBJ2-3; a weak D match, TRBD1 (5 bases). The length of the CDR3 is 16 residues. Trimming took 1 base from V and 0 from J, leaving 11 bases between them. Germline values: CDR1 SGHTA, CDR2 FQGTGA. Full variable domain (outside the CDR3, taken from reference TRBV7-3 and TRBJ2-3): GAGVSQTPSNKVTEKGKYVELRCDPISGHTALYWYRQSLGQGPEFLIYFQGTGAADDSGLPNDRFFAVRPEGSVSTLKIQRTERGDSAVYLCASSLMGPGSTDTQYFGPGTRLTVL.